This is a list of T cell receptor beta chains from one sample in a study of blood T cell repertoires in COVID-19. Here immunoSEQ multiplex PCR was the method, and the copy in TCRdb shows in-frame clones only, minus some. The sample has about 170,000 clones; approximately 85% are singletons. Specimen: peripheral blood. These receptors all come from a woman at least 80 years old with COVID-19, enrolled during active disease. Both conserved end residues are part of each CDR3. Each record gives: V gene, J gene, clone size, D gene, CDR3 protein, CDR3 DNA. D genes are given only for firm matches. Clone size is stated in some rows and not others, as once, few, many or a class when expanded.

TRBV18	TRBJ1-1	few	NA	CASSPLGGSNTEAFF	TGTGCCAGCTCACCCTTGGGCGGGTCTAACACTGAAGCTTTCTTT
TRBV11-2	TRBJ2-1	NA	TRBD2	CASSLDWGGREEQFF	TGTGCCAGCAGCTTAGATTGGGGCGGGAGGGAAGAGCAGTTCTTC
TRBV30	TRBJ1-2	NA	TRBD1	CAWGGQGALGYTF	TGTGCCTGGGGAGGACAGGGGGCTTTGGGCTACACCTTC
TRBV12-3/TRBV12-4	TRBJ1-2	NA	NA	CASSLWGGGYTF	TGTGCCAGCAGTTTATGGGGAGGTGGCTACACCTTC
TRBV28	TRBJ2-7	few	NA	CASSLEATPAYEQYF	TGTGCCAGCAGTTTAGAGGCGACGCCGGCCTACGAGCAGTACTTC
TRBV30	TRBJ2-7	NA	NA	CAWREGSYEQYF	TGTGCCTGGAGGGAGGGCTCCTACGAGCAGTACTTC
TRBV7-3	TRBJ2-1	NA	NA	CASSLLPGRQSYNEQFF	TGTGCCAGCAGCTTACTTCCTGGGAGGCAGTCCTACAATGAGCAGTTCTTC
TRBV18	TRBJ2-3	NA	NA	CASSPLRTETQYF	TGTGCCAGCTCACCACTTAGGACAGAGACGCAGTATTTT
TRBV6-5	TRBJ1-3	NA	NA	CASRTVTIGWTIYF	TGTGCCAGCAGAACAGTAACCATCGGATGGACCATATATTTT
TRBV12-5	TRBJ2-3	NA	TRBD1	CASGLPDRASTDTQYF	TGTGCTAGTGGTCTCCCGGACAGGGCGAGCACAGATACGCAGTATTTT